This TCR beta chain was documented in a study of cytomegalovirus exposure and HLA in healthy donors. PCR involved 60 Vbeta and 13 Jbeta primers. Produced via immunoSEQ multiplex PCR; TCRdb's table is partial and in-frame only. The sample consists of around 150,000 clones, less than 85% of them appearing once. CDR3 length: 15 amino acids. V lost 4 bases to trimming and J lost 6 bases, with 19 bases between them. CDR1 and CDR2 (germline): SNHLY, FYNNEI. The chain combines TRBV2 with TRBJ2-7; a possible D gene is TRBD2 (6 bases). The sequencing input was PBMCs. The TCR sequence derives from a man between 60 and 70 years old in good health and CMV-seronegative. The CDR3 loop is CASSGDLVGFSEQYF. The CDR3 coding sequence is TGTGCCAGCAGTGGGGACTTGGTCGGCTTCTCCGAGCAGTACTTC.